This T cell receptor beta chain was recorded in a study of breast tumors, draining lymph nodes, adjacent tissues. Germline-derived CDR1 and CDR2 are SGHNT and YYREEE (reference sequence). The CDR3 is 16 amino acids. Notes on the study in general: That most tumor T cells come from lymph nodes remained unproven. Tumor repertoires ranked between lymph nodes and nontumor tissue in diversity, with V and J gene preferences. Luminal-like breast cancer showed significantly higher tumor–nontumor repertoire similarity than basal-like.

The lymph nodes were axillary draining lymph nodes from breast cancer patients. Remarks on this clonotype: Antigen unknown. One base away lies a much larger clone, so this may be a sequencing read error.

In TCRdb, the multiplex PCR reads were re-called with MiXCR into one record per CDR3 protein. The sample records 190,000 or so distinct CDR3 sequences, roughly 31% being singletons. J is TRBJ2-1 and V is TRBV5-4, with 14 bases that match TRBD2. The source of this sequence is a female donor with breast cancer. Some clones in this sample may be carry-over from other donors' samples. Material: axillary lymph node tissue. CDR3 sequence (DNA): TGTGCCAGCACCAGGGGACTAGCGGGAGAAGGGGATGAGCAGCTCTTC. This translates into CASTRGLAGEGDEQLF.